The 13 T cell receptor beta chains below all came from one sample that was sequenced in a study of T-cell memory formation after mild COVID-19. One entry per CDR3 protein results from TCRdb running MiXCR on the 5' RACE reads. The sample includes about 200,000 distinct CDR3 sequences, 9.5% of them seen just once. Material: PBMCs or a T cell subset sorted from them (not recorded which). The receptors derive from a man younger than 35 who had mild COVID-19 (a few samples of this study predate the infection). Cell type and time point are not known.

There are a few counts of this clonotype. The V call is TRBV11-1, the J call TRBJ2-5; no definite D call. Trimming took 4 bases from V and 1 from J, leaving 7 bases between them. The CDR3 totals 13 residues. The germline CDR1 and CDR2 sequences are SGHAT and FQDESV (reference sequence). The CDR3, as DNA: TGTGCCAGCAGCTCCGAAATCCAAGAGACCCAGTACTTC. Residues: CASSSEIQETQYF.

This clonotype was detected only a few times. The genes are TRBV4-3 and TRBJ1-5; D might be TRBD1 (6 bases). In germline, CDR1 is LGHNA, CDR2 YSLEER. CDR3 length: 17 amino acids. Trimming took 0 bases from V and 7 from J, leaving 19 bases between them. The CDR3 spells CASSQDATAGGSQPQHF. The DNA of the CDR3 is TGCGCCAGCAGCCAAGACGCCACCGCGGGGGGCTCGCAGCCCCAGCATTTT.

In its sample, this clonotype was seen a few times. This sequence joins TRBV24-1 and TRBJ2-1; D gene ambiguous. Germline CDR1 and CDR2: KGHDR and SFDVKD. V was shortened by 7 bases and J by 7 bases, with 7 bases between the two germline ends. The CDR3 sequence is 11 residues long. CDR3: CATSQWNEQFF. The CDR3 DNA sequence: TGTGCCACCAGCCAGTGGAATGAGCAGTTCTTC.

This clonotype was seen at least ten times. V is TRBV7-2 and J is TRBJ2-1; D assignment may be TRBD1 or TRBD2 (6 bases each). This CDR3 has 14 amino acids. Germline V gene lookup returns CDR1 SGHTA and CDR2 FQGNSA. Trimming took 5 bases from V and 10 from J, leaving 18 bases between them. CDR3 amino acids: CASSGLRGRGEQFF. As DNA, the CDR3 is TGTGCCAGCAGCGGCTTACGGGGGCGAGGAGAGCAGTTCTTC.

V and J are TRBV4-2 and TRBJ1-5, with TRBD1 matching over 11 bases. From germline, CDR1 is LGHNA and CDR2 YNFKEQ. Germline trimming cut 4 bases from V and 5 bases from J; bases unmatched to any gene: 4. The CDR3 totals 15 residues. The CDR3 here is CASSRDRGEDQPQHF. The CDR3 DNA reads TGTGCCAGCAGCCGGGACAGGGGGGAGGATCAGCCCCAGCATTTT.

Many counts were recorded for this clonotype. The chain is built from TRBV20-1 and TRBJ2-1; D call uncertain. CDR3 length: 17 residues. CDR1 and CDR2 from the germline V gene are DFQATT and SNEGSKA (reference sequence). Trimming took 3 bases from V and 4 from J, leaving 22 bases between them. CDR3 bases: TGCAGTGCTAGCGAAGGCAGGAAGGGATCTAGGTACAATGAGCAGTTCTTC. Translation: CSASEGRKGSRYNEQFF.

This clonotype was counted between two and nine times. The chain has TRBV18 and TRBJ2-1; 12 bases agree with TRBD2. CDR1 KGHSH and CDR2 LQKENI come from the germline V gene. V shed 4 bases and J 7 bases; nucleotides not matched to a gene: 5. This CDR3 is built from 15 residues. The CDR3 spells CASSQSTSGGNEQFF. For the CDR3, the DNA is TGTGCCAGCTCACAATCGACTAGCGGGGGAAATGAGCAGTTCTTC. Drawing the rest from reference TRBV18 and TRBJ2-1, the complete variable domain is NAGVMQNPRHLVRRRGQEARLRCSPMKGHSHVYWYRQLPEEGLKFMVYLQKENIIDESGMPKERFSAEFPKEGPSILRIQQVVRGDSAAYFCASSQSTSGGNEQFFGPGTRLTVL.

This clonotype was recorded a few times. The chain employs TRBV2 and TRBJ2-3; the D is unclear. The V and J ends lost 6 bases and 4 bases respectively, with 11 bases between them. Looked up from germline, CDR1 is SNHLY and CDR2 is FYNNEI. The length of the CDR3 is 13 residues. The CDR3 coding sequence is TGTGCCAGCAGCACGGCTGTGCCAGATACGCAGTATTTT. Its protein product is CASSTAVPDTQYF.

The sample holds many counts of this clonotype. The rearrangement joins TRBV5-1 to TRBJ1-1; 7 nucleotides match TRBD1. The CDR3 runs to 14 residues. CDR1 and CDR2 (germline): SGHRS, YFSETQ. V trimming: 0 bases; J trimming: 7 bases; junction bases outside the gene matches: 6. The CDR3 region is CASSLERGTDEAFF. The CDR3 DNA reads TGCGCCAGCAGCTTGGAGCGGGGGACAGATGAAGCTTTCTTT.

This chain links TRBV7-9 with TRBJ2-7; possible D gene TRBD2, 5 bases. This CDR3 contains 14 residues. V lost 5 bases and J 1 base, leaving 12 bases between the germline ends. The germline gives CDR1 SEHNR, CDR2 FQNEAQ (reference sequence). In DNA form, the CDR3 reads TGTGCCAGCAGCCCAACCCGGGGATCCTACGAGCAGTACTTC. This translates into CASSPTRGSYEQYF.

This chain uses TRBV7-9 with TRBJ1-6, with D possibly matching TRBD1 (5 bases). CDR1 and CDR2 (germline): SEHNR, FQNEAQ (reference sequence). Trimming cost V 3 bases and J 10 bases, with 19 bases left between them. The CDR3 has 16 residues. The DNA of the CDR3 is TGTGCCAGCAGCTTGGGGCGGGACTCAGGTGGATCACCCCTCCACTTT. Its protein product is CASSLGRDSGGSPLHF.

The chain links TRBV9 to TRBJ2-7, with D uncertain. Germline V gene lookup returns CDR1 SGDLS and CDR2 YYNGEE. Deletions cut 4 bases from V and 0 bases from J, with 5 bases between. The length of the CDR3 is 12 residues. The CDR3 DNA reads TGTGCCAGCAGCCCTCGCTCCTACGAGCAGTACGTC. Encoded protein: CASSPRSYEQYV.

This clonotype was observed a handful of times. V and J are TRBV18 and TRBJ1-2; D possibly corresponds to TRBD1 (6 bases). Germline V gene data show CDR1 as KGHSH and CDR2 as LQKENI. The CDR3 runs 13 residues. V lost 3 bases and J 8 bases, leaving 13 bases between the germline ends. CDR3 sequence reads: CASSPEGVQGYTF. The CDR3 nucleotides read TGTGCCAGCTCACCGGAGGGGGTGCAGGGCTACACCTTC.